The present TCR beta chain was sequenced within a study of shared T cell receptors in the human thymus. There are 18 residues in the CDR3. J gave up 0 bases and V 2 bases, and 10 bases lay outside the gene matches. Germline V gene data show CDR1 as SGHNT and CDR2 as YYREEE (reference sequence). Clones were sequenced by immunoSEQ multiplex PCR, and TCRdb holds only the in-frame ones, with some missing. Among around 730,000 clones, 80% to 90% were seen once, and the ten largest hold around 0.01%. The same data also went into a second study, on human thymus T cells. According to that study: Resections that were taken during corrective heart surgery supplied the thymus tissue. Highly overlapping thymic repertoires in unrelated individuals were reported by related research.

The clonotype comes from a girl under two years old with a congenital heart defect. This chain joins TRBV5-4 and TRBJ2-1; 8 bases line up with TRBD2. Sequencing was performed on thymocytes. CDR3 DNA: TGTGCCAGCAGCTTACTAGCGGATCTCCTAAGCTCCTACAATGAGCAGTTCTTC. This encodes CASSLLADLLSSYNEQFF.